These T cell receptor beta chains were read from a single sample in a study of OX40 agonist ivuxolimab in advanced cancers. Clones were sequenced by immunoSEQ multiplex PCR, and TCRdb holds only the in-frame ones, with some missing. The sample records tens of thousands of clones, roughly 86% being singletons. The sample in question was CD4+ or CD8+ T cells sorted from blood, obtained in a trial of the OX40 agonist ivuxolimab. These receptors were collected from an adult with an advanced solid tumor such as melanoma, head and neck, liver or kidney cancer. Each CDR3 is given with its conserved first and last residue. Fields, in order: clone size, D gene, J gene, V gene, CDR3 DNA, CDR3 protein. A D gene is named only where the DNA matches it firmly. Expanded clones are given a class, and other clones once, few, many or no size at all.

abundance: NA
d_gene: NA
j_gene: TRBJ2-5
v_gene: TRBV11-2
CDR3nt: TGTGCCAGCAGCTTCAACGAAGGGGGTCGCAACCAAGAGACCCAGTACTTC
CDR3aa: CASSFNEGGRNQETQYF

abundance: NA
d_gene: NA
j_gene: TRBJ2-3
v_gene: TRBV2
CDR3nt: TGTGCCAGTCAGGGGTCGGTCACAGATACGCAGTATTTT
CDR3aa: CASQGSVTDTQYF

abundance: NA
d_gene: NA
j_gene: TRBJ2-1
v_gene: TRBV10-3
CDR3nt: TGTGCCATCAGTAGGGACGTCGATGAGCAGTTCTTC
CDR3aa: CAISRDVDEQFF

abundance: NA
d_gene: TRBD2
j_gene: TRBJ2-3
v_gene: TRBV10-2
CDR3nt: TGCGCCAGCAAGGCGGGGGGGATAGGTACGCAGTATTTT
CDR3aa: CASKAGGIGTQYF

abundance: NA
d_gene: NA
j_gene: TRBJ1-1
v_gene: TRBV6-6
CDR3nt: TGTGCCAGCAGTTACTGGGGGAGTATGATCACTGAAGCTTTCTTT
CDR3aa: CASSYWGSMITEAFF

abundance: NA
d_gene: TRBD1
j_gene: TRBJ2-3
v_gene: TRBV6-1
CDR3nt: TGTGCCAGCAGTGACCCGCCGGGACAGAGATCAGATACGCAGTATTTT
CDR3aa: CASSDPPGQRSDTQYF

abundance: once
d_gene: NA
j_gene: TRBJ1-6
v_gene: TRBV7-2
CDR3nt: TGTGCCAGCAGCCATTCGGGGGGTTCACCCCTCCACTTT
CDR3aa: CASSHSGGSPLHF

abundance: few
d_gene: NA
j_gene: TRBJ2-5
v_gene: TRBV19
CDR3nt: TGTGCCAGTTCCTGGGGCCAACAAGAGACCCAGTACTTC
CDR3aa: CASSWGQQETQYF

abundance: NA
d_gene: NA
j_gene: TRBJ1-5
v_gene: TRBV6-6
CDR3nt: TGTGCCAGCAGTCCACTCAAGGGGGATCAGCCCCAGCATTTT
CDR3aa: CASSPLKGDQPQHF

abundance: NA
d_gene: NA
j_gene: TRBJ2-7
v_gene: TRBV2
CDR3nt: TGTGCCAGCAAGACAGTCCACGAGCAGTACTTC
CDR3aa: CASKTVHEQYF